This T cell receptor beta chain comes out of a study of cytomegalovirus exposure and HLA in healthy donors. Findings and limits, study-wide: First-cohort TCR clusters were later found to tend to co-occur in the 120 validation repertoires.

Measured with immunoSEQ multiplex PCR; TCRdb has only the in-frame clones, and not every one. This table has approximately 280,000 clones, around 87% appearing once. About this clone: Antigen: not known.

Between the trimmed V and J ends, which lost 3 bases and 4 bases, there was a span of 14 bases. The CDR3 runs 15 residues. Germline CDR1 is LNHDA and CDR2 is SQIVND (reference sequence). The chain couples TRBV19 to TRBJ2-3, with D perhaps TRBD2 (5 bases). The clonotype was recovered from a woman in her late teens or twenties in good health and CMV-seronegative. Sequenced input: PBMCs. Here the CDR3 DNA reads TGTGCCAGTAGTATGCCCCAAACGCGGGCAGATACGCAGTATTTT. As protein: CASSMPQTRADTQYF.